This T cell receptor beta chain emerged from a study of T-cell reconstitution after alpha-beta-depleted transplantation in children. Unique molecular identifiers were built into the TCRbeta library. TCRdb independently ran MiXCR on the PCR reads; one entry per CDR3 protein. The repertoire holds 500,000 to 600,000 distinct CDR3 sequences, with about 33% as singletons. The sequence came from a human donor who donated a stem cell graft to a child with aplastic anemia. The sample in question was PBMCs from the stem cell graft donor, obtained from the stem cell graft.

The CDR3 DNA reads TGTGCCAGCAGCTTTTGGTCCTACAATGAGCAGTTCTTC. This codes for CASSFWSYNEQFF. The chain joins TRBV14 to TRBJ2-1; D is undetermined. The length of the CDR3 is 13 residues. CDR1 SGHDN and CDR2 FVKESK come from the germline V gene. V was shortened by 5 bases and J by 1 base, with 6 bases between the two germline ends.